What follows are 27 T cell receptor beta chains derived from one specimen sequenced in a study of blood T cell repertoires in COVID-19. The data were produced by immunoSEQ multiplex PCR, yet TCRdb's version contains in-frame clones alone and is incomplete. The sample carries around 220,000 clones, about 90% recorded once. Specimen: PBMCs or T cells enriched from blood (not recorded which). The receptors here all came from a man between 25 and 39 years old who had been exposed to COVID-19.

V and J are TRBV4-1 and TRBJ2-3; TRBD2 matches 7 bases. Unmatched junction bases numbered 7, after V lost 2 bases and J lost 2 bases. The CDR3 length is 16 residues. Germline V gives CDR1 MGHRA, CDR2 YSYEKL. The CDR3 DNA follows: TGCGCCAGCAGCCAAATAAGCGGGGCTCACACAGATACGCAGTATTTT. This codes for CASSQISGAHTDTQYF.

CDR3 in DNA: TGTGCCAGCAGCGTTAGCGGGGGGAACACCGGGGAGCTGTTTTTT. Encoded protein: CASSVSGGNTGELFF. J is TRBJ2-2 and V is TRBV9; 9 nucleotides match TRBD2. Trimming at V came to 2 bases and at J to 1 base, leaving 0 bases not matched to a gene. CDR3 length: 15 residues. Germline CDR1 SGDLS, CDR2 YYNGEE.

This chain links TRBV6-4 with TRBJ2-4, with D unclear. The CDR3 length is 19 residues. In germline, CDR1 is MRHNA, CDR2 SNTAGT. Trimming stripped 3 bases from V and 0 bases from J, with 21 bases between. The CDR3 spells CASSDTVLFRLLAKNIQYF. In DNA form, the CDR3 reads TGTGCCAGCAGTGATACAGTCCTCTTTCGCCTCTTAGCCAAAAACATTCAGTACTTC.

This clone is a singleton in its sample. The CDR3 loop is CSVRGFQSYEQYF. CDR3 DNA sequence: TGCAGCGTCAGGGGGTTTCAATCCTACGAGCAGTACTTC. This chain links TRBV29-1 with TRBJ2-7; TRBD1 aligns across 7 bases. The CDR3 runs 13 residues. V was clipped by 6 bases and J by 1 base; unmatched bases: 6. Germline CDR1 reads SQVTM; CDR2 reads ANQGSEA.

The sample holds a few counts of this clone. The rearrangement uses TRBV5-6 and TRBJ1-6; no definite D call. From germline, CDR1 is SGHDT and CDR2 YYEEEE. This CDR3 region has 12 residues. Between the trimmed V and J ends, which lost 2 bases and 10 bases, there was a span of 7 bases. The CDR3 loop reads CASSLGASPLHF. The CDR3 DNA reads TGTGCCAGCAGCTTAGGAGCGTCACCCCTCCACTTT.

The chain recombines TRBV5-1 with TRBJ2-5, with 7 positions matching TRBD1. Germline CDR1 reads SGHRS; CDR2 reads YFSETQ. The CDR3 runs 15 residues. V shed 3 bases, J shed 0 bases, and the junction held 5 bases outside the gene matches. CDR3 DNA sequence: TGCGCCAGCAGCTGGTCCGGGACAGACCAAGAGACCCAGTACTTC. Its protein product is CASSWSGTDQETQYF. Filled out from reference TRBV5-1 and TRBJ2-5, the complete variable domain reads KAGVTQTPRYLIKTRGQQVTLSCSPISGHRSVSWYQQTPGQGLQFLFEYFSETQRNKGNFPGRFSGRQFSNSRSEMNVSTLELGDSALYLCASSWSGTDQETQYFGPGTRLLVL.

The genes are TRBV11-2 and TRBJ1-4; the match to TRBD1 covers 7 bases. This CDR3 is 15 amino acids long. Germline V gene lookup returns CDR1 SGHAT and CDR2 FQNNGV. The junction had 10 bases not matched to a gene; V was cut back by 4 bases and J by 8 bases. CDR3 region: CASSSDRVVGEKLFF. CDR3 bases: TGTGCCAGCAGCTCCGACAGGGTAGTTGGCGAAAAACTGTTTTTT. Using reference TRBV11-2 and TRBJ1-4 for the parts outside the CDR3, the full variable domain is EAGVAQSPRYKIIEKRQSVAFWCNPISGHATLYWYQQILGQGPKLLIQFQNNGVVDDSQLPKDRFSAERLKGVDSTLKIQPAKLEDSAVYLCASSSDRVVGEKLFFGSGTQLSVL.

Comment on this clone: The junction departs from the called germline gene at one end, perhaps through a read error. CDR3 residues: CASSSRRDREFF. CDR3 sequence (DNA): TGTGCCAGCAGCTCGCGCCGGGACAGGGAGTTTTTT. The chain has TRBV11-1 and TRBJ2-3, with 9 bases lining up with TRBD1. From germline, CDR1 is SGHAT and CDR2 FQDESV (reference sequence). The CDR3 totals 12 residues.

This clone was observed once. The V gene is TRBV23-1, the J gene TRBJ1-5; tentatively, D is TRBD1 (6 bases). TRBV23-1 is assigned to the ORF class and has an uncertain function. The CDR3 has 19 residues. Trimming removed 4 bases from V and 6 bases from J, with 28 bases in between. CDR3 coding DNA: TGCGCCAGCAGTCCCCCGGGACACAAAACGTGTAAGATGGGTCAGCCCCAGCATTTT. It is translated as CASSPPGHKTCKMGQPQHF.

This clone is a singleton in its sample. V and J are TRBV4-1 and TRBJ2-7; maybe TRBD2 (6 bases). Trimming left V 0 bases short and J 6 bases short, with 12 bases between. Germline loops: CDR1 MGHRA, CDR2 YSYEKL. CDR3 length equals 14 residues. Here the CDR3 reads CASSQDQLASEQYF. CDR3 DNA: TGCGCCAGCAGCCAAGATCAACTAGCTTCCGAGCAGTACTTC.

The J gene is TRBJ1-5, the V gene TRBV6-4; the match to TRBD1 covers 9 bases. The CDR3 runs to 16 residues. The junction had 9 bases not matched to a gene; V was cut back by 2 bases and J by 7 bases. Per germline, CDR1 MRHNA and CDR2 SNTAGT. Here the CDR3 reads CASSDPWDRVGQPQHF. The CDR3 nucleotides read TGTGCCAGCAGTGACCCGTGGGACAGGGTAGGACAGCCCCAGCATTTT.

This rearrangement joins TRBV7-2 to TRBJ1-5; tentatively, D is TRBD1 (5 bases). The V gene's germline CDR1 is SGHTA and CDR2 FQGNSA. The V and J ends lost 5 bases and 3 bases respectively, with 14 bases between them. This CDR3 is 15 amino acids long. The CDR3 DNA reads TGTGCCAGCAGCAAAGGGGTCAGCGCCAATCAGCCCCAGCATTTT. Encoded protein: CASSKGVSANQPQHF.

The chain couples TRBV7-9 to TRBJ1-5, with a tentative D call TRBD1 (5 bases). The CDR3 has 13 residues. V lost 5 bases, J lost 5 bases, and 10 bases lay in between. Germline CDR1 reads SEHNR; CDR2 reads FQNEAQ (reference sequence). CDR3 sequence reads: CASSTQGDQPQHF. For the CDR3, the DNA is TGTGCCAGCAGCACGCAGGGCGATCAGCCCCAGCATTTT.

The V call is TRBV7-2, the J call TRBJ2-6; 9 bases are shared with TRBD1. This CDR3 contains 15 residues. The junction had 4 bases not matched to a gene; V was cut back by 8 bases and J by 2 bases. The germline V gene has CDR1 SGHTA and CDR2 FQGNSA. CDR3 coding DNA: TGTGCCAGCCGACGGACAGGGGCTGGGGCCAACGTCCTGACTTTC. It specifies CASRRTGAGANVLTF.

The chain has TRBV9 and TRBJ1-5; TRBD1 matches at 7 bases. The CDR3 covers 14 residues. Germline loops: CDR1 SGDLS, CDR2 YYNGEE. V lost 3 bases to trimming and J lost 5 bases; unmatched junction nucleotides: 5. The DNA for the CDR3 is TGTGCCAGCAGCGACGGGACAGAGCATCAGCCCCAGCATTTT. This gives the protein CASSDGTEHQPQHF.

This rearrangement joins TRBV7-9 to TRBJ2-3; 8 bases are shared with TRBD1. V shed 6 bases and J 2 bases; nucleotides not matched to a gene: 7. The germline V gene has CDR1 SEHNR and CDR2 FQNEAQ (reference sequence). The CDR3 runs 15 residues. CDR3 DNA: TGTGCCAGCAGATCCGGGACAGGCAACACAGATACGCAGTATTTT. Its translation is CASRSGTGNTDTQYF. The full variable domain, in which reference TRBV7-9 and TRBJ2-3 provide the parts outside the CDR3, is DTGVSQNPRHKITKRGQNVTFRCDPISEHNRLYWYRQTLGQGPEFLTYFQNEAQLEKSRLLSDRFSAERPKGSFSTLEIQRTEQGDSAMYLCASRSGTGNTDTQYFGPGTRLTVL.

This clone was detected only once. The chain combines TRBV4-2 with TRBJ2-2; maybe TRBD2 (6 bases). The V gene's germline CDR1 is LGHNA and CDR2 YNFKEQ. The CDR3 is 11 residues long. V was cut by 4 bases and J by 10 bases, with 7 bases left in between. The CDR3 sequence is CASSPGVELFF. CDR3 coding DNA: TGTGCCAGCAGCCCGGGGGTGGAGCTGTTTTTT.

The DNA of the CDR3 is TGTGCCAGCAGCCAGACAGGGTCCAAAAACATTCAGTACTTC. Translation gives CASSQTGSKNIQYF. The chain has TRBV11-1 and TRBJ2-4, with TRBD1 identical over 7 bases. The J segment lost 2 bases and the V segment lost 5 bases, leaving 3 bases of the junction unmatched. The germline V gene encodes CDR1 SGHAT and CDR2 FQDESV (reference sequence). CDR3 length: 14 amino acids.

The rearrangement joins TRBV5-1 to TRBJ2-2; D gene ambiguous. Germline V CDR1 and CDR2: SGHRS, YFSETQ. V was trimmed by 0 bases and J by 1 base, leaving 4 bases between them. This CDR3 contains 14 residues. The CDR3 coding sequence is TGCGCCAGCAGCTTGGCACTGAACACCGGGGAGCTGTTTTTT. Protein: CASSLALNTGELFF.

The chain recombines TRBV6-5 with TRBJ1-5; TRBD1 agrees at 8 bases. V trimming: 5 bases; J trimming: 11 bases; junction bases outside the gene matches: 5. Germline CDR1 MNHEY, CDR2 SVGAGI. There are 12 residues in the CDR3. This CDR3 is CASSQSGGTQHF. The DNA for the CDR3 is TGTGCCAGCAGTCAGTCAGGGGGCACCCAGCATTTT.

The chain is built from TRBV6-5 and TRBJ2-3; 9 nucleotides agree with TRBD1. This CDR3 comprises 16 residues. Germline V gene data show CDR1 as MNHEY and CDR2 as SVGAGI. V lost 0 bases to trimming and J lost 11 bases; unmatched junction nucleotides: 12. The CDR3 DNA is TGTGCCAGCAGTTACTCGAGGGGACAGGGCTTCTTAGGGCAGTATTTT. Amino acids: CASSYSRGQGFLGQYF.

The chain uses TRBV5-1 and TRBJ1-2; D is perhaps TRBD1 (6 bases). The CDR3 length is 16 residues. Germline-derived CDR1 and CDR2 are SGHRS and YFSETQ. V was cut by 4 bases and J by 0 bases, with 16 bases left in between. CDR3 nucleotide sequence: TGCGCCAGCAGCCTATATGAACAGGGAGCTAACTATGGCTACACCTTC. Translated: CASSLYEQGANYGYTF. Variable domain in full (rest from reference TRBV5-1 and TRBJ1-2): KAGVTQTPRYLIKTRGQQVTLSCSPISGHRSVSWYQQTPGQGLQFLFEYFSETQRNKGNFPGRFSGRQFSNSRSEMNVSTLELGDSALYLCASSLYEQGANYGYTFGSGTRLTVV.

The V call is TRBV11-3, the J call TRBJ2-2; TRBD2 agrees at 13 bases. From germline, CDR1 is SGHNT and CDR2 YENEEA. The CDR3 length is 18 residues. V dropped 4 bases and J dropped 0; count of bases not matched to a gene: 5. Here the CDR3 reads CASSSMTSGGTNTGELFF. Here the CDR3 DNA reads TGTGCCAGCAGCTCCATGACTAGCGGGGGGACGAACACCGGGGAGCTGTTTTTT.

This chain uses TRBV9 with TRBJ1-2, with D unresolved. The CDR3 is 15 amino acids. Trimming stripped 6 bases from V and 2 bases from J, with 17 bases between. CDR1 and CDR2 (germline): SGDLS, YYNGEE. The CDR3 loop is CASNSRGEGNYGYTF. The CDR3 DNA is TGTGCCAGCAACTCGCGGGGTGAAGGAAACTATGGCTACACCTTC.

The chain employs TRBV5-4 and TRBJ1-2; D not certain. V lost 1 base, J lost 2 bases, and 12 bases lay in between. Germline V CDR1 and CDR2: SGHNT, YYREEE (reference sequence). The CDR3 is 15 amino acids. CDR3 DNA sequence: TGTGCCAGCAGCTTGCCTGGGCCCCTAAACTATGGCTACACCTTC. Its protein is CASSLPGPLNYGYTF.

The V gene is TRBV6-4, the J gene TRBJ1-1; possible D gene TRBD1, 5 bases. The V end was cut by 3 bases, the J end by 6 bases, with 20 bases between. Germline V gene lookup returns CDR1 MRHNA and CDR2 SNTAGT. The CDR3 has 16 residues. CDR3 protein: CASSDERGTIPAEAFF. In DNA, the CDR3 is TGTGCCAGCAGTGATGAGCGGGGCACAATCCCAGCTGAAGCTTTCTTT.

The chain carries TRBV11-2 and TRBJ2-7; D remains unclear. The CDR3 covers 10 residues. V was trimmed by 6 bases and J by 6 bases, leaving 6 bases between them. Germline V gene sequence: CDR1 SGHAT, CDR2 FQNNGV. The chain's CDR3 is CASSLVEQYF. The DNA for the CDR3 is TGTGCCAGCAGTCTCGTCGAGCAGTACTTC.